This TCR beta chain was captured by sequencing in a study of T-cell memory formation after mild COVID-19 (dated by TCRdb to about 2021). Study-wide context: TCR sequence clusters from the two donors were largely donor specific. In two donors, T-cell clones that expanded and contracted after mild COVID-19 were followed by sequencing TCRalpha and TCRbeta repertoires longitudinally. Two young, previously healthy adult volunteers, one female and one male, were included in the cohort.

Ficoll-Paque density gradient centrifugation was the method used to isolate PBMCs. This clonotype occurred a few times. Its specific antigen is unknown. Qualities for individual bases were not recorded, and no much larger clone is one base off. V and J are truncated by 6 bases and 0 bases respectively, leaving an intervening sequence of 16 bases. CDR1 and CDR2, looked up from the germline V gene, are SNHLY and FYNNEI. Including cysteine and phenylalanine, the CDR3 has 16 amino acids. The retained sequence is limited to the CDR3, 48 bases, with the frame set at the first base. The study at large found these results: Contracting CD4+ clones appeared mostly in the CM and EM memory subsets, whereas CD8+ clones were enriched in EMRA. SARS-CoV-2 specificity of the second-wave clones peaking on day 37 was not confirmed. Only a couple of mild cases were covered by the study, and larger cohorts that include severe cases with pre-infection samples were considered necessary. Clones contracting from day 15 to 85 had balanced CD4/CD8 phenotypes, while a second wave expanding from day 15 to 37 was biased towards CD4+. Some responding clones were detected in pre-infection memory, suggesting pre-existing cross-reactive memory T cells joined the SARS-CoV-2 response.

The sequencer listed for this sample is Illumina NovaSeq 6000. TCRalpha and TCRbeta cDNA libraries were constructed by 5'RACE with constant-segment primers, with sample barcodes and unique molecular identifiers being introduced. RNA was extracted from every sample with Trizol reagent. Amplification of the libraries took two PCR steps, and the second step added a second sample barcode plus Illumina TruSeq adapters. Sequencing of libraries was performed on an Illumina NovaSeq with 2 x 150 bp paired-end reads. The original pipeline was this. With migec v1.2.7, reads were demultiplexed and then collapsed into UMI-guided consensus sequences. Using mixcr v2.1.11, UMI consensuses were aligned to TRA and TRB V and J templates and then assembled into clonotypes. Clonotypes were classified as expanded or contracted when called significant by both edgeR and NoisET, with noise models trained on biological replicates. For edgeR calls, the thresholds were a false discovery rate-adjusted p below 0.01 and a log2 fold-change of 1. As an exploratory analysis of dynamics, max-normalized trajectories of the 1000 most abundant clonotypes were examined with PCA combined with hierarchical clustering. The CD4 or CD8 phenotype of responding clones was assigned using the separately sequenced CD4+ and CD8+ repertoires. TCRdb reprocessing: public reads trimmed at Q25 with fastp, clones called with MiXCR, in-frame beta chains kept. Rows are combined by CDR3 protein, so each entry shows the most common genes and DNA. TCRdb's processing, not the authors', yielded these V and J calls. This sample has 350,000 to 500,000 distinct CDR3 sequences in its table, and approximately 20% of those were observed once. 7.5% to 9.5% of the sample is in the top ten clones.

Sequencing input: PBMCs or a T cell subset sorted from them (not recorded which). The sequence was collected from an adult woman who had mild COVID-19 (a few samples of this study predate the infection). The sample titles of this study are shuffled in the database, so cell type and time point are left out; the donor was told from shared clones. The chain couples TRBV2 to TRBJ2-3, with no reliable assignment of the D segment. CDR3 sequence: CASSSEGQTSTDTQYF. The DNA is as follows: TGTGCCAGCAGCAGTGAAGGCCAGACAAGCACAGATACGCAGTATTTT.